This T cell receptor (beta chain) was documented in a study of OX40 agonist ivuxolimab in advanced cancers. The assay was immunoSEQ multiplex PCR, and TCRdb's table has in-frame clones only and misses some. The data show approximately 72,000 clones, around 84% seen once. Trimming removed 3 bases from V and 9 bases from J, with 6 bases in between. There are 11 residues in the CDR3. Germline assignment: CDR1 SGHAT and CDR2 FQNNGV. The sample in question was CD4+ or CD8+ T cells sorted from blood, obtained in a trial of the OX40 agonist ivuxolimab. The TCR comes from an adult with an advanced solid tumor such as melanoma, head and neck, liver or kidney cancer. V gene TRBV11-2 combines with J gene TRBJ2-1, with D uncertain. The CDR3, as DNA: TGTGCCAGCAGCTTCGTAACTGAGCAGTTCTTC. Translating it yields CASSFVTEQFF.